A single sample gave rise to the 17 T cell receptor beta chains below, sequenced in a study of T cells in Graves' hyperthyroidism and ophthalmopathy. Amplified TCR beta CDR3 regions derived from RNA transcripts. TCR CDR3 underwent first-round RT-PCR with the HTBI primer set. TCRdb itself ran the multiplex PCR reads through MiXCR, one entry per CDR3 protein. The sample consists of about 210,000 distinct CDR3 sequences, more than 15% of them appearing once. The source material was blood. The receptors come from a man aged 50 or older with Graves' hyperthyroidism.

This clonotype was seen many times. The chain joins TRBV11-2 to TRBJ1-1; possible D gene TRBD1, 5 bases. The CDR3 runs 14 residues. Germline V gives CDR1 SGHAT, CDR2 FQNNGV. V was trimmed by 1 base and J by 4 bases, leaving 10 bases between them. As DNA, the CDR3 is TGTGCCAGCAGCTTAGGAGGGGAGGGCACTGAAGCTTTCTTT. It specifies CASSLGGEGTEAFF.

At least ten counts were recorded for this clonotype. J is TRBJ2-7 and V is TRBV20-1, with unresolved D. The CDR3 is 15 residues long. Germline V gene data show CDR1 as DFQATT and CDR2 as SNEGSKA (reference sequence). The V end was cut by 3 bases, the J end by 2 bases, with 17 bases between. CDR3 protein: CSARKLSGNPYEQYF. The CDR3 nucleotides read TGCAGTGCTAGGAAACTCTCGGGTAACCCCTACGAGCAGTACTTC.

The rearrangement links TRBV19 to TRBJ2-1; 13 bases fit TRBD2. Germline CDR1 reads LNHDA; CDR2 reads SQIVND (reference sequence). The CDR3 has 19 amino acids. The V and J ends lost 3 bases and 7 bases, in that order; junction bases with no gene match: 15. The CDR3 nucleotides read TGTGCCAGTAGTATCGACGGGGGGCGACTAGCGGGAGGTGGGAATGAGCAGTTCTTC. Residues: CASSIDGGRLAGGGNEQFF.

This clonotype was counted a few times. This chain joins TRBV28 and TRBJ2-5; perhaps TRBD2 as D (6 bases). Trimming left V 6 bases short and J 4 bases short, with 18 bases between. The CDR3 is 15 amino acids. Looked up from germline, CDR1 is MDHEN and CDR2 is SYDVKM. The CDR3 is CASSGGDGYIETQYF. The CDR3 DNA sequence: TGTGCCAGCAGCGGCGGGGACGGATACATAGAGACCCAGTACTTC.

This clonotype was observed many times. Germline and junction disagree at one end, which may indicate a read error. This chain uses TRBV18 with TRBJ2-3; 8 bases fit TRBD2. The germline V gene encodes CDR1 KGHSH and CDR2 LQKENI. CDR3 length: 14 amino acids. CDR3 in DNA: TGTGCCAGCGCACCCAGCGGGAGTGCAGATACGCAGTATTTT. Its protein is CASAPSGSADTQYF.

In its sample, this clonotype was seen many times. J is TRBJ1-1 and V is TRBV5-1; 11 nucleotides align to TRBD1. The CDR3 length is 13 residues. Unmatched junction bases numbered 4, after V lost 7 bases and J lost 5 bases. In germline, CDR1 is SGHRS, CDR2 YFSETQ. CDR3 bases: TGCGCCAGCGGACAGGGGGCTGATACTGAAGCTTTCTTT. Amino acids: CASGQGADTEAFF.

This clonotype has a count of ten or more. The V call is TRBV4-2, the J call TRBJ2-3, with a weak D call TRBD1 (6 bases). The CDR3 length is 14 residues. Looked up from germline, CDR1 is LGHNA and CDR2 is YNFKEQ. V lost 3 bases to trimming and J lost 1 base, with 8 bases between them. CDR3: CASSHGQRTDTQYF. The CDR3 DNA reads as TGTGCCAGCAGCCACGGACAGCGCACAGATACGCAGTATTTT.

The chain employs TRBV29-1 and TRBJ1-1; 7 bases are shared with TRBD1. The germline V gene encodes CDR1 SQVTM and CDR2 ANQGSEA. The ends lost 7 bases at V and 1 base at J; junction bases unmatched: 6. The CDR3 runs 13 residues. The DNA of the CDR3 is TGCAGCGCCCGGACAGGAGGGAACACTGAAGCTTTCTTT. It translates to CSARTGGNTEAFF.

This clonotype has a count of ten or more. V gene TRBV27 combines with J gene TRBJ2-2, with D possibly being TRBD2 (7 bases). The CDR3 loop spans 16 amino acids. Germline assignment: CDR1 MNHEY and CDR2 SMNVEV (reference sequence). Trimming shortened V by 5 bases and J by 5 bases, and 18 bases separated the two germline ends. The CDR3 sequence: CASSAPGGAQTGELFF. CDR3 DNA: TGTGCCAGCAGTGCTCCTGGGGGGGCTCAGACCGGGGAGCTGTTTTTT.

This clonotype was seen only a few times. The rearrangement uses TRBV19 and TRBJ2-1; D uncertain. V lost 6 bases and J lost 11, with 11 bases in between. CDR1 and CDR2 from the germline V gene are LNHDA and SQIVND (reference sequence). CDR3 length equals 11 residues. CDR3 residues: CASRSGLQQFF. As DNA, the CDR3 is TGTGCCAGTAGGTCCGGGTTACAGCAGTTCTTC.

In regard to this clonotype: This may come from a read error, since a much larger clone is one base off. CDR3 protein: CASSKTPGLARGPGETQYF. In DNA, the CDR3 is TGTGCCAGCAGTAAAACCCCCGGACTAGCGCGAGGGCCCGGCGAGACCCAGTACTTC. This chain uses TRBV27 with TRBJ2-5; 9 bases map to TRBD2. V shed 5 bases, J shed 5 bases, and the junction held 21 bases outside the gene matches. Germline loops: CDR1 MNHEY, CDR2 SMNVEV (reference sequence). This CDR3 is 19 amino acids long.

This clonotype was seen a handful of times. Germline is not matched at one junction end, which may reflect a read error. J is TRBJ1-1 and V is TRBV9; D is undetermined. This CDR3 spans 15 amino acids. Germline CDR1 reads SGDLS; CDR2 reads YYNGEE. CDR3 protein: CASSPRLDSNTEALF. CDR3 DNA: TGTGCCAGCAGCCCGAGACTCGACTCGAACACTGAAGCTCTCTTT.

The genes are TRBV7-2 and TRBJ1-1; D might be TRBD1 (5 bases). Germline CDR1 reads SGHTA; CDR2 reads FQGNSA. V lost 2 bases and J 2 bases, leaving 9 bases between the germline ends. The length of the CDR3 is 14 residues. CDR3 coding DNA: TGTGCCAGCAGCTTACGGGACGACAACACTGAAGCTTTCTTT. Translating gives CASSLRDDNTEAFF. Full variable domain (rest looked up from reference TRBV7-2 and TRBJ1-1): GAGVSQSPSNKVTEKGKDVELRCDPISGHTALYWYRQSLGQGLEFLIYFQGNSAPDKSGLPSDRFSAERTGGSVSTLTIQRTQQEDSAVYLCASSLRDDNTEAFFGQGTRLTVV.

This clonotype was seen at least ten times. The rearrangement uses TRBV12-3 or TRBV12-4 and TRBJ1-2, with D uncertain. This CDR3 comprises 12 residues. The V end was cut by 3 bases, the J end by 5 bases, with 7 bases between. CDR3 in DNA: TGTGCCAGCAGTTTTTCGCGGTATGGCTACACCTTC. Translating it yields CASSFSRYGYTF.

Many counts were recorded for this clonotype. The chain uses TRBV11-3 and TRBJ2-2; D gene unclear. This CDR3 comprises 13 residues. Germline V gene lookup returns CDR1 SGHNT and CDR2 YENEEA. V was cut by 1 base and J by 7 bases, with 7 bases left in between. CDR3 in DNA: TGTGCCAGCAGCTTAGGGGTCGGCGGGGAGCTGTTTTTT. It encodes CASSLGVGGELFF.

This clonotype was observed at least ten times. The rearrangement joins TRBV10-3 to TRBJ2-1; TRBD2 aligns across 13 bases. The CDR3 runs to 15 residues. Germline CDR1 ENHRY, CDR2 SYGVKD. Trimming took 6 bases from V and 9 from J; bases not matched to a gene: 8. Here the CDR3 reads CAISSTSGRTTEQFF. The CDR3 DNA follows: TGTGCCATCAGCTCGACTAGCGGGAGGACTACTGAGCAGTTCTTC.

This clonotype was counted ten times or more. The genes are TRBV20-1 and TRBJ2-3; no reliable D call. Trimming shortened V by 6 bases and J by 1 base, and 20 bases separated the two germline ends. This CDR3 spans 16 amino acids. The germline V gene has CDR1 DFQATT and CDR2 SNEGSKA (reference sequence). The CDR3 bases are TGCAGTGCCCAAGTCTGGGGAAAAGAAGGCACAGATACGCAGTATTTT. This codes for CSAQVWGKEGTDTQYF.